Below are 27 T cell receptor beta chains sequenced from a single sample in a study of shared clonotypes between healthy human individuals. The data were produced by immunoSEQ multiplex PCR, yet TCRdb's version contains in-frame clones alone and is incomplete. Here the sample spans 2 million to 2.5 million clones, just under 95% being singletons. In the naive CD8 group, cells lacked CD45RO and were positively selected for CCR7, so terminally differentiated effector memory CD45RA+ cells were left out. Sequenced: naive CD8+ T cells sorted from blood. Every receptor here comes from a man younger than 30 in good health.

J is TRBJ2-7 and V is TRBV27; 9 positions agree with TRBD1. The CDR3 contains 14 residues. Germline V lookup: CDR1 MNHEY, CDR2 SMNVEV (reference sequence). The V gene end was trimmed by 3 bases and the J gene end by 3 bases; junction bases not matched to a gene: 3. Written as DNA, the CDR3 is TGTGCCAGCAGTTTCGGGACAGGGAACTACGAGCAGTACTTC. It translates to CASSFGTGNYEQYF.

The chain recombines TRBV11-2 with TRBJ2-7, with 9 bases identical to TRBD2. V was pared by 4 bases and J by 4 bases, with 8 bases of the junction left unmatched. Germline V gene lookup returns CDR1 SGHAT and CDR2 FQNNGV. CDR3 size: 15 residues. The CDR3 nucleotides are TGTGCCAGCAGCTACACCGGCCTAGCGGGATACGAGCAGTACTTC. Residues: CASSYTGLAGYEQYF.

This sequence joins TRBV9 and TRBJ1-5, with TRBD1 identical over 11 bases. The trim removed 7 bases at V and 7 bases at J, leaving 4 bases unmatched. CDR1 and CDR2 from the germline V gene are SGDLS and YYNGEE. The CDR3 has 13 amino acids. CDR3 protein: CASGQGAGQPQHF. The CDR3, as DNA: TGTGCCAGCGGACAGGGGGCAGGGCAGCCCCAGCATTTT.

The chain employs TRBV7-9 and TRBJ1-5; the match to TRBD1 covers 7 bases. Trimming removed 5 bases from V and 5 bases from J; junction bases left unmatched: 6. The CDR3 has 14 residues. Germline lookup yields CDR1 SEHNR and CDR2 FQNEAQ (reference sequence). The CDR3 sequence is CASSPRDSYQPQHF. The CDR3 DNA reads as TGTGCCAGCAGCCCGCGGGACAGTTATCAGCCCCAGCATTTT. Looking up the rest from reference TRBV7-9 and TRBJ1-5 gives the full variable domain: DTGVSQNPRHKITKRGQNVTFRCDPISEHNRLYWYRQTLGQGPEFLTYFQNEAQLEKSRLLSDRFSAERPKGSFSTLEIQRTEQGDSAMYLCASSPRDSYQPQHFGDGTRLSIL.

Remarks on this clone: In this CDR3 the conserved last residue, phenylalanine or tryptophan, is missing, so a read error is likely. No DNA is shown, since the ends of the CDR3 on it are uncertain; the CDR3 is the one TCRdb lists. CDR3 amino acids: CASSENGGTSFYP. This chain links TRBV2 with TRBJ2-7; TRBD2, the table's D call, was not compared with the DNA. Both ends counted, the CDR3 spans 13 residues. The germline CDR1 and CDR2 sequences are SNHLY and FYNNEI.

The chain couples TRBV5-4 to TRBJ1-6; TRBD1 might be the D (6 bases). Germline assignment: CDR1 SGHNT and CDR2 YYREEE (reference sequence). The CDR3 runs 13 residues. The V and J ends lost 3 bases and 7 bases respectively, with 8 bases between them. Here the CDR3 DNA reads TGTGCCAGCAGCTGGGGGGGCAATTCACCCCTCCACTTT. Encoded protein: CASSWGGNSPLHF.

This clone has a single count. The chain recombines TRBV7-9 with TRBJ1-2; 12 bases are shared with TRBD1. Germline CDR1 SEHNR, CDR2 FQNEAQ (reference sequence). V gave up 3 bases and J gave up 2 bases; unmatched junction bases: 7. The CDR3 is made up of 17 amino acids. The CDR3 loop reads CASSFPGTGGFNYGYTF. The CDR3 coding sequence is TGTGCCAGCAGCTTCCCCGGGACAGGGGGCTTCAACTATGGCTACACCTTC.

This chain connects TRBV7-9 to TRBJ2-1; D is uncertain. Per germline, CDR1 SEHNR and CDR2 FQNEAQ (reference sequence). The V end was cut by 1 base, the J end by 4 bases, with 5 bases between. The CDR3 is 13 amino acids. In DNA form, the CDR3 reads TGTGCCAGCAGCTTAGGCGAATACAATGAGCAGTTCTTC. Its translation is CASSLGEYNEQFF.

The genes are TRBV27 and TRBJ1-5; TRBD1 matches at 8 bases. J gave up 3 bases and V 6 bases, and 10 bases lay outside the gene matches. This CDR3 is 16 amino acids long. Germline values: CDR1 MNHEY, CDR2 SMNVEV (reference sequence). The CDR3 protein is CASSPGTGFNNQPQHF. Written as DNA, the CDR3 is TGTGCCAGCAGCCCTGGGACAGGCTTTAACAATCAGCCCCAGCATTTT.

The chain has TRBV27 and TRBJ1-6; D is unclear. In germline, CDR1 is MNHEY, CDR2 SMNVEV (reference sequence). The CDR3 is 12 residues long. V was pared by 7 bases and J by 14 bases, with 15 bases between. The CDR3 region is CASIGSFGALHF. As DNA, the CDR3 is TGTGCCAGCATCGGCTCCTTTGGGGCCCTCCACTTT.

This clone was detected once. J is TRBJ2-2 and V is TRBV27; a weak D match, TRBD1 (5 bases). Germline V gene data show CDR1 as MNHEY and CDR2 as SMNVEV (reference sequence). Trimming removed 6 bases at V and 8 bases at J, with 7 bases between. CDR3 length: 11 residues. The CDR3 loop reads CASRGVGELFF. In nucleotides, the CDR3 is TGTGCCAGCAGAGGGGTAGGGGAGCTGTTTTTT.

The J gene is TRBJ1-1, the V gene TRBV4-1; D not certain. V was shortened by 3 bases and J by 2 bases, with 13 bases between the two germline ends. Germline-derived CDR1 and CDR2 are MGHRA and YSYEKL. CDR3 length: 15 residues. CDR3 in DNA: TGCGCCAGCAGCCACCATGAAGGAAGAAACACTGAAGCTTTCTTT. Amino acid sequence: CASSHHEGRNTEAFF.

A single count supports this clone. This CDR3 reads CASSLWTHAIYEQYF. CDR3 coding DNA: TGTGCCAGCAGCTTATGGACCCATGCAATCTACGAGCAGTACTTC. The chain combines TRBV7-9 with TRBJ2-5; D uncertain. The closer fit of TRBJ2-7 to the DNA end suggests the J call may be wrong. The CDR3 contains 15 residues. Germline lookup yields CDR1 SEHNR and CDR2 FQNEAQ (reference sequence).

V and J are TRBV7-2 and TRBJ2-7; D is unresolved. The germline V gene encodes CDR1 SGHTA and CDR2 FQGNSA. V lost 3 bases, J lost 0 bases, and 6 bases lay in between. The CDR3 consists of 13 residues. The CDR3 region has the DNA TGTGCCAGCAGCTTCTCTAACTCCTACGAGCAGTACTTC. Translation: CASSFSNSYEQYF.

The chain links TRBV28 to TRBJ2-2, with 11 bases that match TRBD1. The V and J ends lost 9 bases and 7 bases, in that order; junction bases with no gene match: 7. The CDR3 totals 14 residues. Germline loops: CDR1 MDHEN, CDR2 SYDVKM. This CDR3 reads CASEDRGLFGELFF. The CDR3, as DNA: TGTGCCAGTGAGGACAGGGGGCTCTTCGGGGAGCTGTTTTTT. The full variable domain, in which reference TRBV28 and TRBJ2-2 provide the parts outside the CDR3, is DVKVTQSSRYLVKRTGEKVFLECVQDMDHENMFWYRQDPGLGLRLIYFSYDVKMKEKGDIPEGYSVSREKKERFSLILESASTNQTSMYLCASEDRGLFGELFFGEGSRLTVL.

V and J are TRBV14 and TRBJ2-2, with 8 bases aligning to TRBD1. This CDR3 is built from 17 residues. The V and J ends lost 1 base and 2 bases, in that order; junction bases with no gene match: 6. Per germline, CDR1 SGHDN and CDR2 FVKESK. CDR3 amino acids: CASSQAPGQVNTGELFF. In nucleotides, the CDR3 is TGTGCCAGCAGCCAAGCCCCGGGACAGGTCAACACCGGGGAGCTGTTTTTT.

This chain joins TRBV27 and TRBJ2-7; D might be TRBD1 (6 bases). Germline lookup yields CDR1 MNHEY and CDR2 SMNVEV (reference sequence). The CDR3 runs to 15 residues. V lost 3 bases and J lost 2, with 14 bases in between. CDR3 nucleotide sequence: TGTGCCAGCAGTTTCAACCAGGGGCAAGCCTACGAGCAGTACTTC. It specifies CASSFNQGQAYEQYF.

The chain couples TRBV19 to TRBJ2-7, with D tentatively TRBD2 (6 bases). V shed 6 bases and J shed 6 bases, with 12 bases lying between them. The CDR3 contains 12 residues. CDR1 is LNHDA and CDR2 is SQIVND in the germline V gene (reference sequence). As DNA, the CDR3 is TGTGCCAGTAGCAGGGCGGGGCTCGAGCAGTACTTC. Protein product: CASSRAGLEQYF.

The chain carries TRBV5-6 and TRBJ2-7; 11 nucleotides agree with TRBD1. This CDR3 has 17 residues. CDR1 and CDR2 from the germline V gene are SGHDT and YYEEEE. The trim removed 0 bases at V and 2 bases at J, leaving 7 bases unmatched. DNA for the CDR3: TGTGCCAGCAGCTTGGATCTTTCGGACAGGGGGCCCTACGAGCAGTACTTC. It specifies CASSLDLSDRGPYEQYF.

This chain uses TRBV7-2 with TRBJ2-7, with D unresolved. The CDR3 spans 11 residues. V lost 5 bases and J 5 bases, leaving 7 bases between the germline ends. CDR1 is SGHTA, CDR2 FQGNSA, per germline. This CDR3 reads CASSMIDEQYF. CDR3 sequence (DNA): TGTGCCAGCAGCATGATTGACGAGCAGTACTTC.

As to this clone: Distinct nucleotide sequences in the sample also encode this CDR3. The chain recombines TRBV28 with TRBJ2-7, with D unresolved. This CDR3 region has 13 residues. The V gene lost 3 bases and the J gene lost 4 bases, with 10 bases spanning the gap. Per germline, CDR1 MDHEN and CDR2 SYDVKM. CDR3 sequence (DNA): TGTGCCAGCAGTTTGGGGTCTGGGTACGAGCAGTACTTC. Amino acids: CASSLGSGYEQYF.

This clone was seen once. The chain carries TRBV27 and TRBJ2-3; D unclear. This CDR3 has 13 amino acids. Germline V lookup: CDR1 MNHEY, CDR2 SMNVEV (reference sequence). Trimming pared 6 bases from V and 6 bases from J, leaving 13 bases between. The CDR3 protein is CASRVLGPDTQYF. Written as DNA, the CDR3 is TGTGCCAGCAGGGTTCTTGGGCCTGATACGCAGTATTTT.

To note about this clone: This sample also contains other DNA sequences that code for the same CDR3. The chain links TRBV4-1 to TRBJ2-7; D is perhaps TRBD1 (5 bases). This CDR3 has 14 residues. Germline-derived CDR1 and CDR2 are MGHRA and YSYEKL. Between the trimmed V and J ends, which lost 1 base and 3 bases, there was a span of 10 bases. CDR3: CASSQADTGYEQYF. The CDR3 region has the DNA TGCGCCAGCAGCCAAGCGGACACGGGCTACGAGCAGTACTTC.

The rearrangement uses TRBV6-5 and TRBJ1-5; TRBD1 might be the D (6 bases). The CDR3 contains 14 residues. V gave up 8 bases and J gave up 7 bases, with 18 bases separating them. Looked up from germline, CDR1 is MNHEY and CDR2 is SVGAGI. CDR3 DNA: TGTGCCAGCTCCTCGCCAGGGGTCAACCAGCCCCAGCATTTT. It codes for CASSSPGVNQPQHF.

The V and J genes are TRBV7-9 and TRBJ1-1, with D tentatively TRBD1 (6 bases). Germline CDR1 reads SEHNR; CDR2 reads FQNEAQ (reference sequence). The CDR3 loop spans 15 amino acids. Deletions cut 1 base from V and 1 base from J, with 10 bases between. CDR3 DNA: TGTGCCAGCAGCTTAGTCGGGACAACGAACACTGAAGCTTTCTTT. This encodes CASSLVGTTNTEAFF.

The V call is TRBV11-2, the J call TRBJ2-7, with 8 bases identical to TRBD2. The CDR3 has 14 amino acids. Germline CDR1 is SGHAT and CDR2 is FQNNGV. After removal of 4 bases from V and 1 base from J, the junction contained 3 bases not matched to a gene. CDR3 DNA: TGTGCCAGCAGCTCATTAGCGGGGTCCTACGAGCAGTACTTC. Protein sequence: CASSSLAGSYEQYF.

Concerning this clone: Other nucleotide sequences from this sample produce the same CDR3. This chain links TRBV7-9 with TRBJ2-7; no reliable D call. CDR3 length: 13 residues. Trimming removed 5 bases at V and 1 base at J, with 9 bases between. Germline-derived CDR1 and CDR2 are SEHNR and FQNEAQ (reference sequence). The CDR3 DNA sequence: TGTGCCAGCAGCCCCCCCGGATCCTACGAGCAGTACTTC. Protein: CASSPPGSYEQYF.